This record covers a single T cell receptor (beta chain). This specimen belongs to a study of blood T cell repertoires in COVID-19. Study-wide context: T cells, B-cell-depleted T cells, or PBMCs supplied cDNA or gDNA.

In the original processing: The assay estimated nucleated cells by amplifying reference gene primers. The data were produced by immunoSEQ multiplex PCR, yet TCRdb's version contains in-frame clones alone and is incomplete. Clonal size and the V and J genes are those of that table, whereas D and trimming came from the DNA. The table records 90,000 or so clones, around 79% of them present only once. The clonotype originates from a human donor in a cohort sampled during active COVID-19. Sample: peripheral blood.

CDR3 residues: CASSFQLNQPQHF. The CDR3 DNA reads TGTGCCAGCAGTTTTCAGTTGAATCAGCCCCAGCATTTT. V and J are TRBV28 and TRBJ1-5; D remains unclear. The germline CDR1 and CDR2 sequences are MDHEN and SYDVKM. Trimming removed 3 bases at V and 4 bases at J, with 7 bases between. The CDR3 consists of 13 residues. The full variable domain, its missing parts supplied by reference TRBV28 and TRBJ1-5, is DVKVTQSSRYLVKRTGEKVFLECVQDMDHENMFWYRQDPGLGLRLIYFSYDVKMKEKGDIPEGYSVSREKKERFSLILESASTNQTSMYLCASSFQLNQPQHFGDGTRLSIL.